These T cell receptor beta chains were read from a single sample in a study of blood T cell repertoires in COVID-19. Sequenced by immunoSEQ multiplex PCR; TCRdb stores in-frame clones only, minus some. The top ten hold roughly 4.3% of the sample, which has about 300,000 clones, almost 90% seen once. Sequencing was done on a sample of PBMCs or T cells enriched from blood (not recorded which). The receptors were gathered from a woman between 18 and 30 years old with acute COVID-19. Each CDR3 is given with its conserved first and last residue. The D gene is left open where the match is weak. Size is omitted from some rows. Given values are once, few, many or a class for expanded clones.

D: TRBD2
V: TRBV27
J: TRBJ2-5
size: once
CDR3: CASSLLLAGGPETQYF
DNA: TGTGCCAGCAGTCTACTACTAGCGGGAGGGCCGGAGACCCAGTACTTC

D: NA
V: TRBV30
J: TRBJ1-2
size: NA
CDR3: CAWSVSGDGYTF
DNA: TGTGCCTGGAGTGTATCCGGGGATGGCTACACCTTC

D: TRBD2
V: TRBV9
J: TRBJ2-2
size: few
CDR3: CASSVVFGGRAGEGGELFF
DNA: TGTGCCAGCAGCGTAGTTTTTGGGGGGAGGGCCGGTGAAGGCGGGGAGCTGTTTTTT

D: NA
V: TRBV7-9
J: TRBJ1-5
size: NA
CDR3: CASSLGTGSNQPQHF
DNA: TGTGCCAGCAGCTTGGGCACAGGGTCGAATCAGCCCCAGCATTTT

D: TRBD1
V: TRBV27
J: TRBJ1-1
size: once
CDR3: CASSFLRDRATEAFF
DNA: TGTGCCAGCAGTTTCCTCCGGGACAGGGCCACTGAAGCTTTCTTT

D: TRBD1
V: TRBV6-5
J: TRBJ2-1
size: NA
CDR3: CASSYGQGGGYNEQFF
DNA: TGTGCCAGCAGTTACGGACAGGGGGGAGGGTACAATGAGCAGTTCTTC

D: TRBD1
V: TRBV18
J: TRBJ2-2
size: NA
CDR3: CASSPRQGDTGELFF
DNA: TGTGCCAGCTCACCCCGACAGGGGGATACCGGGGAGCTGTTTTTT

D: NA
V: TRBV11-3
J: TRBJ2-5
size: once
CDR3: CASSLDGEEETQYF
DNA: TGTGCCAGCAGCTTAGATGGTGAGGAGGAGACCCAGTACTTC

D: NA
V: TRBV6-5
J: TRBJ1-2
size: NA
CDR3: CASSYFQGRDHGYTF
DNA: TGTGCCAGCAGTTATTTTCAGGGCCGAGACCATGGCTACACCTTC

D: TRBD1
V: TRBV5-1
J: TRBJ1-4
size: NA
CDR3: CATKRAGGDEKLFF
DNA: TGCGCCACGAAACGGGCAGGGGGCGATGAAAAACTGTTTTTT

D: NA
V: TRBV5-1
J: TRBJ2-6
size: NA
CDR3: CASSLTGRGSGANVLTF
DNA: TGCGCCAGCAGCTTGACAGGGAGGGGATCTGGGGCCAACGTCCTGACTTTC